Each of the 29 T cell receptor beta chains below was sequenced from the same sample in a study of cytomegalovirus exposure and HLA in healthy donors. Clones were read by immunoSEQ multiplex PCR, and TCRdb kept only the in-frame ones, dropping some. The sample includes 150,000 to 200,000 clones, less than 90% of them seen just once. Sequenced: PBMCs. These receptors were obtained from a man aged 30 to 45 in good health and CMV-seropositive.

The chain employs TRBV7-3 and TRBJ2-5; D is perhaps TRBD1 (5 bases). The germline V gene has CDR1 SGHTA and CDR2 FQGTGA. This CDR3 spans 13 amino acids. Trimming removed 8 bases at V and 2 bases at J, with 12 bases between. DNA for the CDR3: TGTGCCAGCGGAAGGGGCACACAAGAGACCCAGTACTTC. Translation: CASGRGTQETQYF.

V is TRBV5-1 and J is TRBJ2-1, with D possibly being TRBD2 (5 bases). Trimming took off 4 bases at V and 7 bases at J, with 12 bases between the two ends. The CDR3 runs to 13 residues. In germline, CDR1 is SGHRS, CDR2 YFSETQ. The CDR3 here is CASSPKDWNEQFF. The CDR3 nucleotides are TGCGCCAGCAGCCCAAAGGACTGGAATGAGCAGTTCTTC.

The chain employs TRBV7-9 and TRBJ2-5; possible D gene TRBD1, 5 bases. V was clipped by 5 bases and J by 5 bases, with 24 bases between them. Germline V gives CDR1 SEHNR, CDR2 FQNEAQ (reference sequence). This CDR3 is built from 17 residues. CDR3 amino acids: CASSPSIRLRVPETQYF. For the CDR3, the DNA is TGTGCCAGCAGCCCGTCGATTAGACTCAGGGTGCCCGAGACCCAGTACTTC.

The chain employs TRBV5-1 and TRBJ2-3, with TRBD2 identical over 8 bases. In germline, CDR1 is SGHRS, CDR2 YFSETQ. There are 15 residues in the CDR3. Trimming cost V 4 bases and J 0 bases; bases outside gene matches: 4. CDR3 nucleotides: TGCGCCAGCAGCACCATAGCGGGAAGCACAGATACGCAGTATTTT. This gives the protein CASSTIAGSTDTQYF.

This clone was observed once. The CDR3: CASSLTQTTGVGGNTIYF. The CDR3 bases are TGCGCCAGCAGCTTGACCCAAACTACAGGGGTGGGCGGAAACACCATATATTTT. The chain uses TRBV5-1 and TRBJ1-3; 7 bases are shared with TRBD1. The V segment lost 1 base and the J segment 4 bases; nucleotides outside the gene matches: 14. From germline, CDR1 is SGHRS and CDR2 YFSETQ. CDR3 size: 18 residues.

V usage is TRBV7-8 and J usage is TRBJ1-2; D remains ambiguous. The CDR3 length is 14 residues. V shed 1 base and J shed 4 bases, with 10 bases lying between them. Germline assignment: CDR1 SGHVS and CDR2 FQNEAQ. The DNA for the CDR3 is TGTGCCAGCAGCTTAGAATTGTCAGTCTATGGCTACACCTTC. Amino acid sequence: CASSLELSVYGYTF.

The rearrangement uses TRBV18 and TRBJ2-1; TRBD1 aligns across 7 bases. Germline V lookup: CDR1 KGHSH, CDR2 LQKENI. The CDR3 has 14 amino acids. V lost 5 bases, J lost 5 bases, and 6 bases stayed unmatched. The CDR3 loop reads CASSSQGQHNEQFF. The DNA for the CDR3 is TGTGCCAGCTCATCTCAGGGACAGCACAATGAGCAGTTCTTC.

The chain has TRBV30 and TRBJ1-1; TRBD1 is a possible D gene (5 bases). The CDR3 extends over 13 amino acids. Trimming removed 6 bases from V and 5 bases from J, with 16 bases in between. Germline assignment: CDR1 GTSNPN and CDR2 SVGIG (reference sequence). As DNA, the CDR3 is TGTGCCTGCCAGGGAAATGGTGTGACTGAAGCTTTCTTT. This encodes CACQGNGVTEAFF.

The V call is TRBV11-2, the J call TRBJ1-3; a possible D gene is TRBD1 (6 bases). The CDR3 runs 14 residues. Germline CDR1 and CDR2: SGHAT and FQNNGV. Trimming cost V 5 bases and J 5 bases, with 13 bases left between them. CDR3 region: CASSAVRGRNTIYF. As DNA, the CDR3 is TGTGCCAGCAGCGCCGTCAGGGGACGAAACACCATATATTTT.

The V and J genes are TRBV7-2 and TRBJ2-5; D is possibly TRBD1 (7 bases). The CDR3 totals 15 residues. Germline assignment: CDR1 SGHTA and CDR2 FQGNSA. V lost 3 bases and J lost 5, with 16 bases in between. The CDR3 DNA sequence: TGTGCCAGCAGCTTTCAAGCGGAGGGGGCGGAGACCCAGTACTTC. Protein sequence: CASSFQAEGAETQYF.

This chain uses TRBV7-2 with TRBJ2-7; TRBD2 matches at 12 bases. Germline assignment: CDR1 SGHTA and CDR2 FQGNSA. The CDR3 is 15 residues long. V dropped 5 bases and J dropped 5; count of bases not matched to a gene: 7. Here the CDR3 DNA reads TGTGCCAGCAGCCAGACTAGCGGGAGCTTCGACGAGCAGTACTTC. Its translation: CASSQTSGSFDEQYF.

The rearrangement uses TRBV7-8 and TRBJ2-7; TRBD2 matches at 7 bases. Losses at the gene ends were 0 bases for V and 2 bases for J; bases not matched to a gene: 1. CDR3 length: 14 amino acids. Germline V CDR1 and CDR2: SGHVS, FQNEAQ. The CDR3 coding sequence is TGTGCCAGCAGCTTAGCCGGGGGGACCTACGAGCAGTACTTC. It translates to CASSLAGGTYEQYF.

The chain couples TRBV30 to TRBJ1-5, with D unclear. Germline-derived CDR1 and CDR2 are GTSNPN and SVGIG (reference sequence). The CDR3 contains 12 residues. Deletions cut 2 bases from V and 5 bases from J, with 7 bases between. The CDR3 spells CAWSPGDQPQHF. CDR3 coding DNA: TGTGCCTGGAGTCCAGGTGATCAGCCCCAGCATTTT.

The chain employs TRBV5-1 and TRBJ2-7, with unresolved D. This CDR3 spans 13 amino acids. Germline assignment: CDR1 SGHRS and CDR2 YFSETQ. V lost 3 bases, J lost 1 base, and 8 bases lay in between. CDR3 DNA: TGCGCCAGCAGCTCGACAAGGTCCTACGAGCAGTACTTC. This encodes CASSSTRSYEQYF. Full variable domain (outside the CDR3, taken from reference TRBV5-1 and TRBJ2-7): KAGVTQTPRYLIKTRGQQVTLSCSPISGHRSVSWYQQTPGQGLQFLFEYFSETQRNKGNFPGRFSGRQFSNSRSEMNVSTLELGDSALYLCASSSTRSYEQYFGPGTRLTVT.

The rearrangement links TRBV28 to TRBJ1-2; D unresolved. CDR1 MDHEN and CDR2 SYDVKM come from the germline V gene. V was trimmed by 5 bases and J by 4 bases, leaving 17 bases between them. This CDR3 is built from 15 residues. This chain's CDR3 is CASSPPYTEFYGYTF. The CDR3 coding sequence is TGTGCCAGCAGTCCTCCGTACACAGAGTTCTATGGCTACACCTTC.

The chain links TRBV27 to TRBJ2-1; no firm D call. CDR1 and CDR2 (germline): MNHEY, SMNVEV (reference sequence). The V and J ends lost 3 bases and 6 bases respectively, with 9 bases between them. The CDR3 is 13 amino acids. Here the CDR3 DNA reads TGTGCCAGCAGTTTCCGAGGTTTCAATGAGCAGTTCTTC. It is translated as CASSFRGFNEQFF.

This chain uses TRBV7-3 with TRBJ2-7, with TRBD1 as a possible D gene (6 bases). Germline CDR1 SGHTA, CDR2 FQGTGA. This CDR3 region has 15 residues. V was clipped by 1 base and J by 1 base, with 11 bases between them. The CDR3 here is CASSLRAGASYEQYF. CDR3 sequence (DNA): TGTGCCAGCAGCTTAAGGGCAGGGGCTTCCTACGAGCAGTACTTC.

V usage is TRBV7-2 and J usage is TRBJ1-4; D is unresolved. Deletions cut 7 bases from V and 5 bases from J, with 17 bases between. Germline lookup yields CDR1 SGHTA and CDR2 FQGNSA. The length of the CDR3 is 15 residues. The CDR3 reads CASTPTPGLNEKLFF. DNA for the CDR3: TGTGCCAGCACCCCTACTCCGGGGTTAAATGAAAAACTGTTTTTT.

The chain combines TRBV5-1 with TRBJ2-3, with 8 nucleotides matching TRBD1. The germline CDR1 and CDR2 sequences are SGHRS and YFSETQ. The V and J ends lost 3 bases and 2 bases, in that order; junction bases with no gene match: 8. The CDR3 length is 16 residues. The CDR3 is CASSSQGDRLTDTQYF. CDR3 DNA sequence: TGCGCCAGCAGCTCCCAGGGGGACAGGCTCACAGATACGCAGTATTTT.

CDR3 sequence: CASSIGLAGPYEQYF. CDR3 bases: TGTGCCAGTAGTATTGGACTAGCGGGACCCTACGAGCAGTACTTC. The J gene is TRBJ2-7, the V gene TRBV19, with 12 bases matching TRBD2. Trimming at V came to 3 bases and at J to 2 bases, leaving 2 bases not matched to a gene. This CDR3 spans 15 amino acids. Per germline, CDR1 LNHDA and CDR2 SQIVND (reference sequence).

The chain couples TRBV6-1 to TRBJ1-1, with TRBD1 matching over 10 bases. CDR3 length equals 14 residues. Trimming cost V 8 bases and J 4 bases; bases outside gene matches: 7. The germline V gene has CDR1 MNHNS and CDR2 SASEGT. The CDR3 protein is CASWRQGAGTEAFF. The CDR3 DNA reads TGTGCCAGCTGGCGACAGGGGGCCGGCACTGAAGCTTTCTTT.

The gene calls are TRBV7-6 and TRBJ2-3; 10 bases map to TRBD2. Germline V gives CDR1 SGHVS, CDR2 FNYEAQ. The V segment lost 3 bases and the J segment 0 bases; nucleotides outside the gene matches: 3. CDR3 length: 16 amino acids. This CDR3 is CASSFGTSESTDTQYF. CDR3 bases: TGTGCCAGCAGCTTCGGGACTAGCGAAAGCACAGATACGCAGTATTTT.

This clone was observed a handful of times. The CDR3 loop reads CASSSQVNTGELFF. In nucleotides, the CDR3 is TGTGCCAGCAGCTCGCAGGTGAACACCGGGGAGCTGTTTTTT. This chain connects TRBV7-2 to TRBJ2-2, with unresolved D. Between the trimmed V and J ends, which lost 4 bases and 1 base, there was a span of 7 bases. Per germline, CDR1 SGHTA and CDR2 FQGNSA. This CDR3 is 14 amino acids long.

V gene TRBV28 combines with J gene TRBJ1-2, with D perhaps matching TRBD1 (6 bases). This CDR3 contains 12 residues. Germline V lookup: CDR1 MDHEN, CDR2 SYDVKM. V was clipped by 5 bases and J by 7 bases, with 11 bases between them. CDR3 DNA: TGTGCCAGCAGTATCCACAGGGTTGGCTACACCTTC. This gives the protein CASSIHRVGYTF.

The chain combines TRBV4-3 with TRBJ1-2; no firm D call. V gave up 0 bases and J gave up 4 bases, with 12 bases separating them. CDR1 is LGHNA and CDR2 is YSLEER in the germline V gene. This CDR3 region has 15 residues. CDR3 sequence: CASSQEAVRFYGYTF. The CDR3 bases are TGCGCCAGCAGCCAAGAGGCGGTCCGCTTCTATGGCTACACCTTC.

CDR3 nucleotide sequence: TGTGCCAGCAGCTTAGAGGCTAGCGGGAGAGGGTCCTACGAGCAGTACTTC. This codes for CASSLEASGRGSYEQYF. The rearrangement joins TRBV7-6 to TRBJ2-7; the match to TRBD2 covers 10 bases. The germline CDR1 and CDR2 sequences are SGHVS and FNYEAQ. The J segment lost 1 base and the V segment lost 1 base, leaving 7 bases of the junction unmatched. The CDR3 spans 17 residues.

The chain's CDR3 is CASSYSSRRNTEAFF. CDR3 DNA sequence: TGTGCCAGCAGTTACTCGAGCAGGCGTAACACTGAAGCTTTCTTT. This chain links TRBV6-5 with TRBJ1-1; no clear D gene. Trimming took 0 bases from V and 2 from J, leaving 10 bases between them. Per the germline V gene, CDR1 is MNHEY and CDR2 is SVGAGI. The CDR3 length is 15 residues.

This chain links TRBV10-3 with TRBJ2-1; 10 bases map to TRBD1. The CDR3 runs 13 residues. V lost 4 bases, J lost 8 bases, and 2 bases stayed unmatched. CDR1 ENHRY and CDR2 SYGVKD come from the germline V gene. In DNA, the CDR3 is TGTGCCATCAGTGGACAGGGGGCTGATGAGCAGTTCTTC. Protein sequence: CAISGQGADEQFF.

This clone has only one observation. The chain carries TRBV7-8 and TRBJ1-2, with TRBD1 matching over 8 bases. Germline CDR1 and CDR2: SGHVS and FQNEAQ. The CDR3 has 17 residues. J was trimmed by 4 bases and V by 1 base; bases with no gene match: 11. This chain's CDR3 is CASSLDRTGPKSYGYTF. The CDR3 region has the DNA TGTGCCAGCAGCTTAGACAGGACAGGGCCTAAAAGCTATGGCTACACCTTC. Combining the CDR3 with reference TRBV7-8 and TRBJ1-2 gives the whole variable domain GAGVSQSPRYKVAKRGQDVALRCDPISGHVSLFWYQQALGQGPEFLTYFQNEAQLDKSGLPSDRFFAERPEGSVSTLKIQRTQQEDSAVYLCASSLDRTGPKSYGYTFGSGTRLTVV.